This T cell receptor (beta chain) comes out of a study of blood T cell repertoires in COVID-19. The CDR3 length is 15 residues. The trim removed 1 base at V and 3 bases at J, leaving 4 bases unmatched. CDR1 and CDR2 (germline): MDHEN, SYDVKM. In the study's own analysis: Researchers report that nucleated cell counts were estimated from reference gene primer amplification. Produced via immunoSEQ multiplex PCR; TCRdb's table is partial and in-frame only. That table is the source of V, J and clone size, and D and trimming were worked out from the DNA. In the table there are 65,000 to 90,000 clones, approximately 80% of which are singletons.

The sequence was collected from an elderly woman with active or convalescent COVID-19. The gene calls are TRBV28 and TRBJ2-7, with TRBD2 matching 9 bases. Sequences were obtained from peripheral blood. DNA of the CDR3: TGTGCCAGCAGTTTATTGGCTAGCGGGGACTACGAGCAGTACTTC. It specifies CASSLLASGDYEQYF.